These 21 T cell receptor beta chains were all obtained from the same sample, sequenced in a study of monozygotic twins with inflammatory bowel disease. With the 5' RACE reads reprocessed, TCRdb shows one record per CDR3 protein and no DNA. Its clone listing holds around 450,000 distinct CDR3 sequences. The specimen was blood. The origin of the receptors is a human donor with ulcerative colitis or Crohn's disease, or a healthy co-twin of an affected twin (not recorded which).

V and J are TRBV20-1 and TRBJ2-5; TCRdb reports TRBD1, a call that lacks DNA to check it against. The CDR3 is 13 residues long. Germline CDR1 reads DFQATT; CDR2 reads SNEGSKA (reference sequence). CDR3 residues: CSAILGPQETQYF.

The chain combines TRBV4-1 with TRBJ2-1; TCRdb outputs TRBD2, but without DNA this stays unchecked. From germline, CDR1 is MGHRA and CDR2 YSYEKL. The length of the CDR3 is 14 residues. CDR3: CASSQEGMTSEQFF.

The genes are TRBV20-1 and TRBJ1-4; the TRBD1 assignment by TCRdb is unverifiable without DNA. Germline V gene data show CDR1 as DFQATT and CDR2 as SNEGSKA (reference sequence). The CDR3 runs to 14 residues. CDR3 sequence reads: CSAPDRVSNEKLFF.

The rearrangement uses TRBV5-1 and TRBJ2-1; there is no DNA to check the TCRdb D call of TRBD2. This CDR3 is 15 amino acids long. Germline lookup yields CDR1 SGHRS and CDR2 YFSETQ. This chain's CDR3 is CASSLEGLDTNEQFF.

The chain is built from TRBV5-1 and TRBJ1-1. The CDR3 is made up of 16 amino acids. Germline CDR1 SGHRS, CDR2 YFSETQ. The CDR3 here is CASSTTGVLIGTEAFF.

The V call is TRBV7-3, the J call TRBJ2-1; TCRdb lists TRBD1, though no DNA is available to test this call. Germline V gives CDR1 SGHTA, CDR2 FQGTGA. The CDR3 covers 14 residues. CDR3 sequence: CASSLGSQGNEQFF.

The rearrangement links TRBV7-3 to TRBJ1-6; TCRdb proposes TRBD1, but this gene call is untestable without DNA. Germline V gene lookup returns CDR1 SGHTA and CDR2 FQGTGA. The CDR3 spans 15 residues. CDR3 protein: CASSQNRGANSPLHF.

The V call is TRBV12-3 or TRBV12-4, the J call TRBJ2-2; without DNA, the TCRdb call of TRBD1 cannot be checked. There are 15 residues in the CDR3. The CDR3 loop is CASRLTGGYTGELFF.

The chain recombines TRBV12-3 or TRBV12-4 with TRBJ2-3; the TCRdb D gene call, TRBD1, has no DNA to confirm it. This CDR3 spans 15 amino acids. CDR3 region: CASSFGRGRTDTQYF.

This rearrangement joins TRBV18 to TRBJ1-5. Per germline, CDR1 KGHSH and CDR2 LQKENI. This CDR3 is 13 amino acids long. The CDR3 sequence is CASSPGPNQPQHF.

J is TRBJ1-1 and V is TRBV18; absent DNA, TCRdb's TRBD1 call cannot be checked. The CDR3 has 14 residues. Germline CDR1 KGHSH, CDR2 LQKENI. The CDR3 is CASSLQGLYTEAFF.

The chain links TRBV18 to TRBJ2-7; there is no DNA to check the TCRdb D call of TRBD2. The CDR3 length is 11 residues. Germline V gene sequence: CDR1 KGHSH, CDR2 LQKENI. The CDR3 region is CAAGGAYEQYF.

The V gene is TRBV5-6, the J gene TRBJ1-1. Germline lookup yields CDR1 SGHDT and CDR2 YYEEEE. The CDR3 has 15 residues. The CDR3 region is CASYMTDRSGGEAFF.

The chain combines TRBV28 with TRBJ2-2; the TRBD1 assignment by TCRdb is unverifiable without DNA. The CDR3 has 17 residues. CDR1 and CDR2 from the germline V gene are MDHEN and SYDVKM. The CDR3 reads CASSFGAVPNYTGELFF.

V usage is TRBV28 and J usage is TRBJ2-1; checking the TCRdb D call of TRBD2 is not possible without DNA. Germline CDR1 MDHEN, CDR2 SYDVKM. CDR3 length: 16 amino acids. CDR3 sequence: CASSSSSGSIWNEQFF.

The genes are TRBV7-2 and TRBJ2-7; with no DNA, the TCRdb D assignment of TRBD2 cannot be verified. CDR3 size: 16 residues. In germline, CDR1 is SGHTA, CDR2 FQGNSA. CDR3 loop: CASSLALGRANYEQYF.

The genes are TRBV27 and TRBJ2-6; TCRdb picks TRBD1, but there is no DNA to check that call. The CDR3 totals 17 residues. Germline CDR1 is MNHEY and CDR2 is SMNVEV (reference sequence). The CDR3 loop is CAADGTHAISGANVLTF.

This chain links TRBV29-1 with TRBJ1-2. The CDR3 has 12 amino acids. Germline lookup yields CDR1 SQVTM and CDR2 ANQGSEA. The CDR3 loop reads CSAPQVPYGYTF.

The genes are TRBV27 and TRBJ2-7; without DNA, the TCRdb call of TRBD1 cannot be checked. This CDR3 contains 15 residues. Germline V gene lookup returns CDR1 MNHEY and CDR2 SMNVEV (reference sequence). This chain's CDR3 is CATLAGGGSSYEQYF.

This chain connects TRBV5-1 to TRBJ2-1. The CDR3 extends over 13 amino acids. Germline CDR1 SGHRS, CDR2 YFSETQ. The chain's CDR3 is CASSLLGNDEQFF.

J is TRBJ2-5 and V is TRBV24-1; TCRdb calls TRBD1, which cannot be checked without DNA. CDR3 length equals 14 residues. Germline values: CDR1 KGHDR, CDR2 SFDVKD. The CDR3 sequence is CATSDSGTQETQYF.